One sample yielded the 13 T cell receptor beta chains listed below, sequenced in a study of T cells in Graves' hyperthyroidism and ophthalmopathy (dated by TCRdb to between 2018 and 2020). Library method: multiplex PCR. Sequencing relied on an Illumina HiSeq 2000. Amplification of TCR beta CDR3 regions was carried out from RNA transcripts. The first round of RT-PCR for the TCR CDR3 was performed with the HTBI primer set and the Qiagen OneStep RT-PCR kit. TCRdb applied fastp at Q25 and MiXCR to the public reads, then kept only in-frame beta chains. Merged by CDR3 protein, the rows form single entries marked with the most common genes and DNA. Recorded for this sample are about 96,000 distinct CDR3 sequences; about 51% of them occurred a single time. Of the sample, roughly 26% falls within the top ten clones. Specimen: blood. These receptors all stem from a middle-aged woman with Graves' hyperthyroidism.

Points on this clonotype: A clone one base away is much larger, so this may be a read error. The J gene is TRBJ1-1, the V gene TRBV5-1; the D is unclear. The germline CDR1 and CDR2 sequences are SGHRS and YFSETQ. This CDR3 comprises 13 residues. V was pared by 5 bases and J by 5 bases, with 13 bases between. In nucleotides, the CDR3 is TGCGCCAGCAGTTCCGTGCGGGGAACTGAAGCTTTCTTT. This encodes CASSSVRGTEAFF. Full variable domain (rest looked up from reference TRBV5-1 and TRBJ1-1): KAGVTQTPRYLIKTRGQQVTLSCSPISGHRSVSWYQQTPGQGLQFLFEYFSETQRNKGNFPGRFSGRQFSNSRSEMNVSTLELGDSALYLCASSSVRGTEAFFGQGTRLTVV.

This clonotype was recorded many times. The CDR3 here is CASSYSSGKTQYF. The CDR3 nucleotides are TGTGCCAGCAGTTACTCGAGTGGGAAGACCCAGTACTTC. The chain is built from TRBV6-2 or TRBV6-3 and TRBJ2-5; D remains unclear. This CDR3 spans 13 amino acids. Germline V CDR1 and CDR2: MNHEY, SVGEGT. The V and J ends lost 0 bases and 6 bases respectively, with 8 bases between them.

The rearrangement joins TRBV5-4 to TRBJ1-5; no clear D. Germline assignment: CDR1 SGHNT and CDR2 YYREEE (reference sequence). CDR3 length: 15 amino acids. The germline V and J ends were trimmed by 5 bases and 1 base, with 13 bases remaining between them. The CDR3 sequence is CASSPLGASNQPQHF. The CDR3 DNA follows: TGTGCCAGCAGTCCCCTGGGAGCCAGCAATCAGCCCCAGCATTTT.

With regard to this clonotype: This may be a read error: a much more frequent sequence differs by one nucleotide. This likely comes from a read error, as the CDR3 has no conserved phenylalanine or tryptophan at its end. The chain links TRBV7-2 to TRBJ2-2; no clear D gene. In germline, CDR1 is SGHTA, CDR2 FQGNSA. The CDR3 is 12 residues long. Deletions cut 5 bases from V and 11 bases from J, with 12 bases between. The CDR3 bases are TGTGCCAGCAGCGGAAATGACAAAGAGCTGTTTTCT. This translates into CASSGNDKELFS.

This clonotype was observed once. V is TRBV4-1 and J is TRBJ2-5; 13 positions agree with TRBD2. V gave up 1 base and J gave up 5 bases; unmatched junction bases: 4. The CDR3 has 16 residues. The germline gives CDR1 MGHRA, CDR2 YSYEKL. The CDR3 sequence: CASSQGLAGGGETQYF. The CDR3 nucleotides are TGCGCCAGCAGCCAAGGACTAGCGGGAGGCGGTGAGACCCAGTACTTC.

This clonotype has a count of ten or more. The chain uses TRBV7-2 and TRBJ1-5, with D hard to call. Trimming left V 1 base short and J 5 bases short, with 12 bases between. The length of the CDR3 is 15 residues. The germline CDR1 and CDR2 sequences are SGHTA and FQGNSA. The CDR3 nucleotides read TGTGCCAGCAGCTTAGACGGTCAGGATTATCAGCCCCAGCATTTT. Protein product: CASSLDGQDYQPQHF.

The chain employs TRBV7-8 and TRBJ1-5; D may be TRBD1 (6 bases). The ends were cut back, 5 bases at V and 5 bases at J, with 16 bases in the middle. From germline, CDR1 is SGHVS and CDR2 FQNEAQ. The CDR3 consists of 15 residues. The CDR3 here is CASSRRGGGDQPQHF. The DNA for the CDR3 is TGTGCCAGCAGCCGACGAGGGGGGGGAGATCAGCCCCAGCATTTT.

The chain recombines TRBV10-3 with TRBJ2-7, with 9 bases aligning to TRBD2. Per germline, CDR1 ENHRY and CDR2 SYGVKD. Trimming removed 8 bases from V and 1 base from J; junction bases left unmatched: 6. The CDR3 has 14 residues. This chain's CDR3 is CAIGQAGGSYEQYF. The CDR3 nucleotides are TGTGCCATCGGGCAAGCGGGAGGTTCCTACGAGCAGTACTTC.

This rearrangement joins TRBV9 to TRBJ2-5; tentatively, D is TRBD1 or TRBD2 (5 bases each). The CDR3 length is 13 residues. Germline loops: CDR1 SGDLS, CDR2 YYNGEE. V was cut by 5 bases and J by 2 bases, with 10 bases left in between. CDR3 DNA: TGTGCCAGCAGGGGGGACGGTCAAGAGACCCAGTACTTC. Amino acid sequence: CASRGDGQETQYF.

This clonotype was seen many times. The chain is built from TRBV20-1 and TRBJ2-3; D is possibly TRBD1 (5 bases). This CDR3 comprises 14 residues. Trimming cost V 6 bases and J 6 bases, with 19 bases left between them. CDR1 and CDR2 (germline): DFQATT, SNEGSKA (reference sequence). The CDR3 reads CSARSASGADTQYF. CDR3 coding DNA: TGCAGTGCCAGGTCTGCGTCTGGGGCCGATACGCAGTATTTT.

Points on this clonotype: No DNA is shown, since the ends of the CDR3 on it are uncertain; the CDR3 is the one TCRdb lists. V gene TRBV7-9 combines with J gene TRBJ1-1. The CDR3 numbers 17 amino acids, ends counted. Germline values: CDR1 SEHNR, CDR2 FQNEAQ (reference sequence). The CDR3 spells CASSIYLCSSSAVEAFF.

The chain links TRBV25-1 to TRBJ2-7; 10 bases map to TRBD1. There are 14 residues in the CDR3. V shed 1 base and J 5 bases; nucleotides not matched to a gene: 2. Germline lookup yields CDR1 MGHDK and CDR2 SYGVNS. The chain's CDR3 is CASSESGTGDEQYF. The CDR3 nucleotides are TGTGCCAGCAGTGAATCGGGGACAGGGGACGAGCAGTACTTC.

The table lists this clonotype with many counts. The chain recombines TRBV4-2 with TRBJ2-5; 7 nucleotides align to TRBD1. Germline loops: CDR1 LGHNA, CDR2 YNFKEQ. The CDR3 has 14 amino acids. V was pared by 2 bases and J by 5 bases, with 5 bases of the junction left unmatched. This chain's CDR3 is CASSQRQGWETQYF. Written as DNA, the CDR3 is TGTGCCAGCAGCCAAAGACAGGGTTGGGAGACCCAGTACTTC.